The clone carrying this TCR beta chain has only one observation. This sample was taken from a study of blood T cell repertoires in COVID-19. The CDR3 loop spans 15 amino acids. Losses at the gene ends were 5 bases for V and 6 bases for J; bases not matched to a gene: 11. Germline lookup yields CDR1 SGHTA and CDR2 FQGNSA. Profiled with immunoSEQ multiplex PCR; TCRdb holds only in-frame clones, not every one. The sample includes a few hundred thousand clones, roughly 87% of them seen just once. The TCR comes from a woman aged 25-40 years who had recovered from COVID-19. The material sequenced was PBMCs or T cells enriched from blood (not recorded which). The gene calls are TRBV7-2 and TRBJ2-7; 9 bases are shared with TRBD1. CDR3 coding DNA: TGTGCCAGCAGCCCCAGCGAGGACAGGGGTAGCGAGCAGTACTTC. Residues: CASSPSEDRGSEQYF.